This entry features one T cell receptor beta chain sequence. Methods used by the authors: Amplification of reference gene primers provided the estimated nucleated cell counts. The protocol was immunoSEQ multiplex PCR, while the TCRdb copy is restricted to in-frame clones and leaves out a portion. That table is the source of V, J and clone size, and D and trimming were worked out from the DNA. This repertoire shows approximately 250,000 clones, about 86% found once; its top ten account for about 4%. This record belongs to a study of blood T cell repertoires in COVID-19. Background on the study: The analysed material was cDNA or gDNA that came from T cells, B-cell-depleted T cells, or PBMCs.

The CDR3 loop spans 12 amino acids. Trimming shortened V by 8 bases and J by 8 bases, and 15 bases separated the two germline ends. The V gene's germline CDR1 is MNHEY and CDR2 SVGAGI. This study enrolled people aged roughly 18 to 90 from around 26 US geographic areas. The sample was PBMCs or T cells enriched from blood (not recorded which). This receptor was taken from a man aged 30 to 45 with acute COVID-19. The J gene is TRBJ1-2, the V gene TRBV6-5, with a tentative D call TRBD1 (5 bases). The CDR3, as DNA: TGTGCCAGCGAAGAGTGGGGGGGAGGCTACACCTTC. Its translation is CASEEWGGGYTF.